This T cell receptor beta chain is from a study of cytomegalovirus exposure and HLA in healthy donors. As for the study in general: Across some 400 genotyped donors, around 82% landed in the Caucasian-associated ancestry cluster.

As for this clone: The antigen remains unidentified.

The CDR3 consists of 14 residues. Germline V gives CDR1 ENHRY, CDR2 SYGVKD. V shed 5 bases, J shed 3 bases, and the junction held 2 bases outside the gene matches. The study's findings and limits: Donor immune exposure was known only as CMV serostatus. Most TCR sequences were seen very rarely across donors, but some public TCRs occurred in many.

The primer mix had 60 Vbeta and 13 Jbeta primers. This table comes from immunoSEQ multiplex PCR, and its TCRdb copy is limited to in-frame clones, with some not included. The sample contains around 130,000 clones, about 80% of which appear only once. This receptor was obtained from a man aged 25-45 years in good health and CMV-seronegative. Sequenced input: PBMCs. J is TRBJ2-3 and V is TRBV10-3; TRBD2 matches 10 bases. For the CDR3, the DNA is TGTGCCATCAGTAGCGGGGGGGGGACAGATACGCAGTATTTT. Translating gives CAISSGGGTDTQYF.